This paragraph covers one T cell receptor beta chain sequence. Random hexamers were used to reverse transcribe an amount of about 0.45 to 1 ug RNA. TCRdb re-derived calls from the immunoSEQ multiplex PCR reads in MiXCR, one entry per CDR3 protein. This sample has 300,000 to 350,000 distinct CDR3 sequences, with about 90% found just once. The data belong to a study of CD8 T cells in Susac syndrome. The CDR3 is 19 amino acids. V lost 3 bases to trimming and J lost 0 bases, with 21 bases between them. Germline-derived CDR1 and CDR2 are KGHSH and LQKENI. The clonotype originates from a human donor with multiple sclerosis. Material for sequencing was CD4+ T cells from PBMCs. The chain joins TRBV18 to TRBJ1-3, with D maybe TRBD1 (6 bases). The CDR3 here is CASSPMAVGHLVSGNTIYF. In nucleotides, the CDR3 is TGTGCCAGCTCACCCATGGCTGTGGGACACCTTGTCTCTGGAAACACCATATATTTT. Combining the CDR3 with reference TRBV18 and TRBJ1-3 gives the whole variable domain NAGVMQNPRHLVRRRGQEARLRCSPMKGHSHVYWYRQLPEEGLKFMVYLQKENIIDESGMPKERFSAEFPKEGPSILRIQQVVRGDSAAYFCASSPMAVGHLVSGNTIYFGEGSWLTVV.